The clone carrying this TCR beta chain showed up just a few times. Antigen: not known. V shed 0 bases and J shed 2 bases, with 10 bases lying between them. Germline V gene lookup returns CDR1 LGHNA and CDR2 YSLEER. The CDR3 is 15 residues long. The entry originates in a study of cytomegalovirus exposure and HLA in healthy donors. Regarding the study as a whole: Per a prior analysis, the majority of TCR beta V segments were productive roughly 87% or roughly 30% of the time. Presence/absence results assume similar sequencing depth per donor, which may not hold.

The PCR was carried out with 60 Vbeta primers and 13 Jbeta primers. This table comes from immunoSEQ multiplex PCR, and its TCRdb copy is limited to in-frame clones, with some not included. The sample consists of 60,000 to 90,000 clones, about 70% of them appearing once. This sequence originates from a man aged 40-49 years in good health and CMV-seropositive. Material: PBMCs. The chain employs TRBV4-3 and TRBJ2-5; D is uncertain. The chain's CDR3 is CASSQELGLQETQYF. The CDR3 DNA follows: TGCGCCAGCAGCCAAGAACTGGGCTTACAAGAGACCCAGTACTTC.